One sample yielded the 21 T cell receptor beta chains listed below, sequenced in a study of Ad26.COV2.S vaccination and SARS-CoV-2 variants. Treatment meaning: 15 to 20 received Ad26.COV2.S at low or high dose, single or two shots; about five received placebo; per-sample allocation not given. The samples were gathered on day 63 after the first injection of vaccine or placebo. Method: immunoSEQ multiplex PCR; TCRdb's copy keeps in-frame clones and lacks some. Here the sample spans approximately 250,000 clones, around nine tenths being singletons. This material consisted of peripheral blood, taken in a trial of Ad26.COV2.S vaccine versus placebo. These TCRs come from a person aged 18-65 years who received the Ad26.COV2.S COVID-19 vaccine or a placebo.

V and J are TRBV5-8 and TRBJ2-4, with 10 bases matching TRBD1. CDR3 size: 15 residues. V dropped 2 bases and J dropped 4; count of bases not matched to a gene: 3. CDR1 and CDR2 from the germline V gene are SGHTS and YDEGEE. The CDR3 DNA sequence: TGTGCCAGCAGCTTTAGGGGACAGGGGAAAAACATTCAGTACTTC. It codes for CASSFRGQGKNIQYF.

The CDR3 DNA reads as TGTGCCAGCAGTGGGGAGCCCTATGGCTACACCTTC. It specifies CASSGEPYGYTF. The V call is TRBV2, the J call TRBJ1-2; no clear D. Trimming removed 4 bases from V and 4 bases from J, with 7 bases in between. CDR1 and CDR2 (germline): SNHLY, FYNNEI. CDR3 length: 12 residues.

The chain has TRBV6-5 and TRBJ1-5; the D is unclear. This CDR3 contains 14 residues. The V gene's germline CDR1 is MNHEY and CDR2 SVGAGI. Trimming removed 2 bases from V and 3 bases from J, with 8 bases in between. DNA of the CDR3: TGTGCCAGCAGTTACGCTGCCGCCAATCAGCCCCAGCATTTT. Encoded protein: CASSYAAANQPQHF.

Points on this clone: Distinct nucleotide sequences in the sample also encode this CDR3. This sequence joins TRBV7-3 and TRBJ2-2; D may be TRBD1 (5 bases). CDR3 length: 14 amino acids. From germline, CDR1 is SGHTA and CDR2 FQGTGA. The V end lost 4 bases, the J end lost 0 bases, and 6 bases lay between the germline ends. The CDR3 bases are TGTGCCAGCAGCTCAGGGCCGAACACCGGGGAGCTGTTTTTT. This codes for CASSSGPNTGELFF. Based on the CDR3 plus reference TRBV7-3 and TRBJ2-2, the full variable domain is GAGVSQTPSNKVTEKGKYVELRCDPISGHTALYWYRQSLGQGPEFLIYFQGTGAADDSGLPNDRFFAVRPEGSVSTLKIQRTERGDSAVYLCASSSGPNTGELFFGEGSRLTVL.

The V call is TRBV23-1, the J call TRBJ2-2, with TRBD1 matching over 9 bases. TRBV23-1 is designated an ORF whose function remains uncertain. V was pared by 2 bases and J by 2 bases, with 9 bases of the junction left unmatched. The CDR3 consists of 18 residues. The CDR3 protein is CASSQPGQGKNNTGELFF. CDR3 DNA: TGCGCCAGCAGTCAACCAGGACAGGGGAAAAATAACACCGGGGAGCTGTTTTTT.

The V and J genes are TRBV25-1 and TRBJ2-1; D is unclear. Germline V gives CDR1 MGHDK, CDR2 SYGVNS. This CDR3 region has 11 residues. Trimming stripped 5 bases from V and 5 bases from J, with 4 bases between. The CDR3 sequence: CASSWDNEQFF. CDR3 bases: TGTGCCAGCAGTTGGGACAATGAGCAGTTCTTC.

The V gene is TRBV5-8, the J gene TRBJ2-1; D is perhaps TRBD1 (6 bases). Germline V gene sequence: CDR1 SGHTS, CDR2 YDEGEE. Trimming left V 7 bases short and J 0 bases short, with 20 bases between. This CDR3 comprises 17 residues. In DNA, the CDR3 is TGTGCCAGCGAGGGGGACGTCCGTCCTAGCTCCTACAATGAGCAGTTCTTC. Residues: CASEGDVRPSSYNEQFF.

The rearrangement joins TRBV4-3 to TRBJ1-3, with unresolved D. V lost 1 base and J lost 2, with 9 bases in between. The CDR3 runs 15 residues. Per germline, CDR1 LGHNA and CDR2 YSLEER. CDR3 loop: CASSQGLGTGNTIYF. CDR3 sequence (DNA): TGCGCCAGCAGCCAAGGTTTGGGCACTGGAAACACCATATATTTT.

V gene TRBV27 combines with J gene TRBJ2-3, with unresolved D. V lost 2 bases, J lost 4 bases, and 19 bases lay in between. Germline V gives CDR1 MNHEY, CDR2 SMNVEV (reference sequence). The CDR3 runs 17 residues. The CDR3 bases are TGTGCCAGCAGTTTACAACTCCCGCTCGGAATCGCAGATACGCAGTATTTT. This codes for CASSLQLPLGIADTQYF.

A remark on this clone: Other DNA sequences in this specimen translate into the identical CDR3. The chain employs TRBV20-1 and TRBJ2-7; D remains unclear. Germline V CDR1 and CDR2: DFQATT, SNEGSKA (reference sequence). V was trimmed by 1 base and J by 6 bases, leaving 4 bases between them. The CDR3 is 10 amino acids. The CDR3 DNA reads TGCAGTGCTAGAGGTGTCGAGCAGTACTTC. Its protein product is CSARGVEQYF.

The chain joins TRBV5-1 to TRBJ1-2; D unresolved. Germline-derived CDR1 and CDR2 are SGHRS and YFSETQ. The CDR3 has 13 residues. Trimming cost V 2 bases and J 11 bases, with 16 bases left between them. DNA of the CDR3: TGCGCCAGCAGCTTACCCTTGGGTTCTGCGTACACCTTC. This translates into CASSLPLGSAYTF.

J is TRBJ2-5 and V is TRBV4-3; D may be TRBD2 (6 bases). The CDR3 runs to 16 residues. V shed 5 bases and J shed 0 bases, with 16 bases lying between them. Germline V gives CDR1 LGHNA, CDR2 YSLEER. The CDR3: CASSARWAGYQETQYF. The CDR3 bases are TGCGCCAGCAGCGCTAGGTGGGCGGGATACCAAGAGACCCAGTACTTC.

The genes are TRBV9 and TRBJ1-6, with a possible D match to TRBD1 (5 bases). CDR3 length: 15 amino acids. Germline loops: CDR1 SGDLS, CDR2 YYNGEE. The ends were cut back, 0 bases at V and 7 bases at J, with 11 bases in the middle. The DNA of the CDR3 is TGTGCCAGCAGCGTAGAAGGGGCGCTCAATTCACCCCTCCACTTT. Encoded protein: CASSVEGALNSPLHF.

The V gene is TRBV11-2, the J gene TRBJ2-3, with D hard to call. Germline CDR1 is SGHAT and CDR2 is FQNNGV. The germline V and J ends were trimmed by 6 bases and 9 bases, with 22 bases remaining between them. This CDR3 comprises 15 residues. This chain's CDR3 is CASRTIALPKGTQYF. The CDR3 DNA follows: TGTGCCAGCAGGACCATAGCCCTCCCCAAGGGAACGCAGTATTTT. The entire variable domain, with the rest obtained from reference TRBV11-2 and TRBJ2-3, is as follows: EAGVAQSPRYKIIEKRQSVAFWCNPISGHATLYWYQQILGQGPKLLIQFQNNGVVDDSQLPKDRFSAERLKGVDSTLKIQPAKLEDSAVYLCASRTIALPKGTQYFGPGTRLTVL.

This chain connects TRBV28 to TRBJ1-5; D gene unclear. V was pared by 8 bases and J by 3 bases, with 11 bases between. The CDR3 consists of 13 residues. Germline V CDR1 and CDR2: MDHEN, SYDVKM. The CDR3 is CASFGHSNQPQHF. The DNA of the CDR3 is TGTGCCAGCTTTGGCCACTCCAATCAGCCCCAGCATTTT.

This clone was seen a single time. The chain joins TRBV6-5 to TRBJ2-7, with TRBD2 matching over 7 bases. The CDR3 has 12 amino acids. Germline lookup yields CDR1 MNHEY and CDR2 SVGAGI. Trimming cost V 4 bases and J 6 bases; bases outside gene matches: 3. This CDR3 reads CASSWAGAEQYV. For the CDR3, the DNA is TGTGCCAGCAGTTGGGCGGGAGCCGAGCAGTACGTC.

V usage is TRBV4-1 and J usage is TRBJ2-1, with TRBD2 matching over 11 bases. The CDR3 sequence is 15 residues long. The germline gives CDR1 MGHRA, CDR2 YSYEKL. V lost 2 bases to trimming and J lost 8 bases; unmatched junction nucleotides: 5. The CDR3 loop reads CASSQPGLAVDEQFF. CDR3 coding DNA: TGCGCCAGCAGCCAACCGGGACTAGCGGTAGATGAGCAGTTCTTC.

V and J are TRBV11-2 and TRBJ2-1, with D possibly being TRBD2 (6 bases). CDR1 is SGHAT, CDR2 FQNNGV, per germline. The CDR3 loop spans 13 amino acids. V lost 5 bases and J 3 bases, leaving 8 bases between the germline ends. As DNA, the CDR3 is TGTGCCAGCAGCGCGGGACTCTACAATGAGCAGTTCTTC. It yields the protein CASSAGLYNEQFF.

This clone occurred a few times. As DNA, the CDR3 is TGTGCCAGCAGCCCGGAACAGGGGGGCTACACCTTC. This encodes CASSPEQGGYTF. V gene TRBV7-9 combines with J gene TRBJ1-2; 7 bases are shared with TRBD1. The CDR3 spans 12 residues. Looked up from germline, CDR1 is SEHNR and CDR2 is FQNEAQ (reference sequence). V shed 5 bases and J 8 bases; nucleotides not matched to a gene: 5.

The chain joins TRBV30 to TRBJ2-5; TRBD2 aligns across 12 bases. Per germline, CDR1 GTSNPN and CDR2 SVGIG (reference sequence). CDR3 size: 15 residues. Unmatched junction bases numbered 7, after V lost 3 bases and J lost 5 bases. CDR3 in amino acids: CAWRASGGAPETQYF. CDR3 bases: TGTGCCTGGAGAGCTAGCGGGGGGGCACCGGAGACCCAGTACTTC.

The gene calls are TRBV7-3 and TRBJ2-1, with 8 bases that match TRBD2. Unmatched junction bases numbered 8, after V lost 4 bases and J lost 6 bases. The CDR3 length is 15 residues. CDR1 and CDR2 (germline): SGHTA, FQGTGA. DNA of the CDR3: TGTGCCAGCAGCTCCACGGGGGGGCCCGGCAATGAGCAGTTCTTC. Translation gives CASSSTGGPGNEQFF. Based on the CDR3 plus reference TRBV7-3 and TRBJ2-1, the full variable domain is GAGVSQTPSNKVTEKGKYVELRCDPISGHTALYWYRQSLGQGPEFLIYFQGTGAADDSGLPNDRFFAVRPEGSVSTLKIQRTERGDSAVYLCASSSTGGPGNEQFFGPGTRLTVL.